This entry describes one T cell receptor beta chain. Its antigen is not known. Its ends do not fully match the called genes, so a read error is possible. Germline V lookup: CDR1 MGHRA, CDR2 YSYEKL. The CDR3 loop spans 13 amino acids. The data derive from a study of CD8 T cells in ankylosing spondylitis. TCRdb independently ran MiXCR on the 5' RACE reads; one entry per CDR3 protein. Of about 36,000 distinct CDR3 sequences in the sample, 5.5% to 7.5% were seen once. Study conclusions and caveats: Prior literature has documented some motif variants in synovial fluid and blood from reactive arthritis. A motif of roughly eight highly homologous TCR beta variants was seen as apparently characteristic of ankylosing spondylitis blood.

Sample: blood, either unsorted or a sorted T cell fraction (not recorded which). The source of this sequence is a male donor with ankylosing spondylitis or in good health (not recorded which). The chain employs TRBV4-1 and TRBJ2-3; a possible D gene is TRBD2 (6 bases). CDR3 sequence: CASSRARGGTQYF. Written as DNA, the CDR3 is TGTGCCAGCAGCCGAGCTAGGGGAGGTACGCAGTATTTT.